This TCR beta chain emerged from a study of beta chain features in type 1 diabetes (dated by TCRdb to between 2018 and 2020). With regard to the full study: No differences in mean age, gender distribution, total cell number or subset yield were found between patients and healthy donors. Whereas all 30 or so donors provided naive and central memory subsets, regulatory and stem cell-like memory subsets were isolated from just 8 patients and about eight healthy donors. The study compared the TCRB repertoires of sorted circulating CD4+ T cell subsets in recently diagnosed type 1 diabetes patients with those in matched healthy donors. A total of around 110,000,000 sorted cells were examined across all samples, and RNA yield correlated strongly with the number of cells per subset. Broader findings and caveats from the paper: Because the HLA sub-analyses included only small numbers of individuals, any influence of HLA type on TCRB rearrangement was left unresolved. PCR may preferentially amplify shorter templates, but because patient and control samples were amplified and corrected together, any resulting skew would affect both groups equally. Fewer insertions and more nucleotide deletions at VDJ recombination sites were observed in patients with type 1 diabetes, implying thymic rearrangement abnormalities. A moderate but significant shortening of TCRB CDR3 length was observed in type 1 diabetes patients in all four CD4+ subsets. Naive, central memory and regulatory TCRB repertoires appeared to be more alike among patients than among healthy donors. Because cDNA rather than genomic DNA was sequenced, highly expressing activated cells could have been over-represented, although no difference in activation and CD3 levels was found between groups.

The High Capacity cDNA Reverse Transcription Kit was used to reverse transcribe all of the isolated RNA, meaning that expressed TCRB transcripts were what got sequenced. Deep immunoSEQ sequencing was applied to naive, central memory and regulatory T cell samples, giving an average of roughly 3.5 million total reads per sample. Sorted cells were lysed in RLT buffer, and RNA was extracted using DNase-treated RNeasy Micro or Mini kits according to cell number. Each cell subset was processed separately to prevent cross-contamination, with patient and healthy donor samples processed together. Using the immunoSEQ multiplex PCR, TCRB sequences were amplified from cDNA into 87-bp fragments spanning the CDR3 region. Sequencing of the amplicons was performed on the Illumina HiSeq platform. As for the original processing: Synthetic template baselines were used to correct PCR bias computationally, reads within Hamming distance 2 were collapsed together, and singletons that could not be merged were discarded. Reads were aligned to IMGT to assign V, D and J genes, CDR3 length, and insertions or deletions at six rearrangement sites. Clonotype counts were normalized to sorted cell number within each subset before computing true diversity and Gini coefficients with the tcR R package. The overlap coefficient, calculated on TCRB nucleotide sequences, was used to measure repertoire sharing. TCRdb took this table from immuneACCESS and kept in-frame rearrangements with V and J called. Such tables lack part of the clones; where checked against another copy, unresolved V genes explain under half of the gap, and the rest is unexplained. Clone size and V and J calls were adopted from that table, with D and trimming inferred from the DNA. Present in this sample are around 320,000 clones, approximately 14% of which were seen just once. Together, the top ten hold approximately 7% of the sample.

In its sample, this clone was seen a few times. What antigen it recognizes has not been identified. A junction end diverges from the germline sequence, so it may reflect a read error. A single peripheral blood draw of approximately 100 mL on average was collected from each donor into heparinised tubes. Naive, central memory, regulatory and stem cell-like memory CD4+ T cells were sorted on a BD FACSAria II using a panel including CD45RO, CCR7, CD25, CD127, CD95 and CD27. Purity was above 98% for every sorted population. Right away, PBMCs were isolated by Lymphoprep density gradient centrifugation and were stained directly, with no culture step. So that batch effects would be minimized, each experiment stained and sorted samples in pairs, pairing one healthy donor with one patient. The CDR3, from cysteine to phenylalanine, totals 11 residues. Only the CDR3 region is kept as DNA, spanning 33 bases read in frame from base 1. As encoded in the germline V gene, CDR1 is MNHNS while CDR2 is SASEGT.

The source material was central memory CD4+ T cells from blood. This chain joins TRBV6-1 to TRBJ1-2, with TRBD1 identical over 7 junction bases. The sequence was obtained from a man aged 25 to 40 in good health. The bases read TGTGCCAGCAACCTACAGGGGCTTACCCGCTTC. Translated, this gives CASNLQGLTRF.